This entry lists 3 T cell receptor beta chains sequenced from one sample in a study of cytomegalovirus exposure and HLA in healthy donors. TCRdb's table, derived via immunoSEQ multiplex PCR, lists solely in-frame clones and lacks some. The table lists roughly 150,000 clones, approximately 89% of them singletons, with around 4.4% in the top ten. Sequencing input: PBMCs. These receptors originate from a man between 18 and 35 years old in good health and CMV-seropositive.

The J gene is TRBJ1-3, the V gene TRBV6-1, with 7 bases lining up with TRBD1. This CDR3 has 14 amino acids. The J segment lost 4 bases and the V segment lost 5 bases, leaving 5 bases of the junction unmatched. Germline lookup yields CDR1 MNHNS and CDR2 SASEGT. The CDR3 bases are TGTGCCAGCAGTACTACAGGGGCAGGAAACACCATATATTTT. Translated: CASSTTGAGNTIYF.

The chain employs TRBV13 and TRBJ2-7; the D is unclear. Germline V gene sequence: CDR1 PRHDT, CDR2 FYEKMQ (reference sequence). This CDR3 region has 15 residues. Trimming left V 5 bases short and J 0 bases short, with 14 bases between. As DNA, the CDR3 is TGTGCCAGCAGCACCACTACCGCCGGCTCCTACGAGCAGTACTTC. This encodes CASSTTTAGSYEQYF.

The chain joins TRBV28 to TRBJ2-1; 9 bases are shared with TRBD2. The CDR3 extends over 14 amino acids. V dropped 7 bases and J dropped 3; count of bases not matched to a gene: 4. Per the germline V gene, CDR1 is MDHEN and CDR2 is SYDVKM. DNA of the CDR3: TGTGCCAGCACGGAGCGGGAGGACTACAATGAGCAGTTCTTC. Residues: CASTEREDYNEQFF.